The sequence of this T cell receptor (beta chain) was determined in a study of identical twins listed by TCRdb under 2016. About the investigation overall: TCR alpha and beta repertoires from monozygotic twins, unrelated adults of various ages and cord blood were deep-sequenced to test whether fetal clonotypes persist. Replicate twin experiments were performed at different times using different library preparation protocols to rule out contamination. The research as a whole found: In monozygotic twins, out-of-frame TCR alpha sharing was systematically underestimated by recombination models, although the models agreed with sharing between unrelated individuals. Out-of-frame TCR alpha sequences shared between twins showed an excess of low generation-probability sequences compared with coincidental sharing between unrelated individuals. Because the same donors could not be followed over many years, the conclusions relied on cross-sectional statistical analysis. Zero-insertion analyses could be partly confounded by invariant T cells such as MAIT and iNKT, though diverse VJ usage argued against such confounding for most clonotypes. Excess twin sharing in beta out-of-frame sequences was weaker because fewer shared sequences lowered the signal-to-noise ratio. Fewer insertions were carried by abundant cord blood beta clonotypes; a weaker similar trend was observed in young adult naive repertoires, while no such trend was observed in memory repertoires.

The sample holds many counts of this clonotype. Its specific antigen is unknown. Base-call qualities are not available, and no considerably larger clone is one nucleotide away. The CDR3, cysteine through valine, is 14 amino acids long. The DNA shown is the 42-base CDR3, in frame from base 1. Relative to germline, V is missing 4 bases and J is missing 6 bases, with 7 bases of the junction outside any gene match. The germline V gene gives CDR1 as MDHEN and CDR2 as SYDVKM. All donors were healthy Caucasians. Three pairs of female monozygotic twins, all aged roughly 18 to 29 years, were included in the twin cohort. Peripheral blood mononuclear cells were the source from which RNA for the TCR libraries was isolated. The library was prepared using 5' RACE. The data were produced on an Illumina HiSeq 2000. Template switching introduced a universal primer binding site; the final cDNA contained a unique molecular identifier, enabling accurate counting of TCR cDNA molecules. Specific primers in the conserved constant-segment region were used to synthesize first-strand cDNA for the TCR alpha and beta chains. To control for contamination, every cDNA library carried two barcodes: a SMART-Mk sample barcode plus Illumina barcodes. TruSeq adapter sequences and Illumina sample barcodes were added in two successive PCR steps. The Illumina HiSeq platform was used with custom primers to sequence TCR alpha and beta cDNA libraries. The study's processing was this. Raw reads were processed with MiGEC to extract unique molecular identifiers, and MiXCR was used to determine CDR3 positions. Recombination models were inferred per individual with the repgenHMM and IGoR tools using an EM algorithm. Shared clonotype analysis was performed with the tcR package in R, normalizing sharing by the product of cloneset sizes. Out-of-frame nonproductive sequences were analyzed to study raw recombination free of thymic and clonal selection effects. The public sequencing data were trimmed at Q25 with fastp and processed into clonotypes with MiXCR by TCRdb, which kept only in-frame beta chains. Entries are consolidated by CDR3 protein sequence, retaining the most common genes and DNA. The V and J calls here are based on TCRdb, not the publication. Recorded for this sample are hundreds of thousands of distinct CDR3 sequences; around 7.4% of them occurred a single time. The ten biggest clones cover 1.6% of the sample.

Another study also made use of these data, one on yellow fever vaccine responses in identical twins. That second publication adds: According to the authors, the vaccine-induced T cell response in identical twins seemed to be partly convergent and partly specific to each individual. In the study, vaccine-responding T cell clones were precisely tracked in identical twins.

The V and J segments used are TRBV28 and TRBJ2-7, and 9 junction bases match TRBD1. Specimen: PBMCs. The origin of this receptor is a woman between 18 and 29 years old in good health. At the DNA level, the sequence is TGTGCCAGCAGTTATCCGGGACAGGGAAGCGAGCAGTACGTC. Translated, it gives CASSYPGQGSEQYV.